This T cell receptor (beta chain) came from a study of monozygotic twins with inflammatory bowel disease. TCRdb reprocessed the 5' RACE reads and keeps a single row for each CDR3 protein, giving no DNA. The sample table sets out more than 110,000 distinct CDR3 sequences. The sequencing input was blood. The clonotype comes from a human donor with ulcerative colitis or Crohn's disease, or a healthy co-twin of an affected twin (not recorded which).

This CDR3 is CASSLDGRRGYTF. The rearrangement links TRBV7-2 to TRBJ1-2. CDR1 and CDR2 from the germline V gene are SGHTA and FQGNSA. CDR3 length: 13 residues.